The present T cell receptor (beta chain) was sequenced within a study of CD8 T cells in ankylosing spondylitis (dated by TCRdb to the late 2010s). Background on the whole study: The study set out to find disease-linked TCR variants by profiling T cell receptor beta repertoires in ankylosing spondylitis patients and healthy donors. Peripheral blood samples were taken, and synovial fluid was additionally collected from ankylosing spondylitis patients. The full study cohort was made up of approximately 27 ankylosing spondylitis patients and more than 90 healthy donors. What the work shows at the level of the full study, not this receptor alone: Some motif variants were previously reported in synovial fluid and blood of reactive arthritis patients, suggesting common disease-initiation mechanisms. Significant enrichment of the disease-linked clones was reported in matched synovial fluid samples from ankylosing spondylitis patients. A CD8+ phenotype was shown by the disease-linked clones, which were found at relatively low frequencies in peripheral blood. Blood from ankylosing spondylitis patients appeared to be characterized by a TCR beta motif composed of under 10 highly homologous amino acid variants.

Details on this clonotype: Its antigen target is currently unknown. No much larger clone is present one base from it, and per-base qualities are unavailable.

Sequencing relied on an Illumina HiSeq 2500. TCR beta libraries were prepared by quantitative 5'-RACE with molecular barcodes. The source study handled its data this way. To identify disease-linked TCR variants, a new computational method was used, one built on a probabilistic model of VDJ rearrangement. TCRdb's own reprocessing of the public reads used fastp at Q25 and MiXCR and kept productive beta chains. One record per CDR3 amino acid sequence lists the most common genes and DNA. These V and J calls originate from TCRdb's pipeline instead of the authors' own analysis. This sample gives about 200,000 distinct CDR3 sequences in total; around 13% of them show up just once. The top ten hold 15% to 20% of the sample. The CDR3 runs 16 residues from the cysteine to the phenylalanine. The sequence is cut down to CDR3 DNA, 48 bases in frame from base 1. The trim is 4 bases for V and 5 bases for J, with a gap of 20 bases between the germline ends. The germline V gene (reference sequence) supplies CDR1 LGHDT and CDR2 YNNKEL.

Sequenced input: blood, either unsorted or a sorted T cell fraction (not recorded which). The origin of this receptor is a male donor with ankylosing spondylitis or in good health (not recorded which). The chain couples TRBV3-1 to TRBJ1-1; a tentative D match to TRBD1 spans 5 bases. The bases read TGTGCCAGCAGCCCTCTGGGAGGGGTAGAGAGGACTGAAGCTTTCTTT. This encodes CASSPLGGVERTEAFF.